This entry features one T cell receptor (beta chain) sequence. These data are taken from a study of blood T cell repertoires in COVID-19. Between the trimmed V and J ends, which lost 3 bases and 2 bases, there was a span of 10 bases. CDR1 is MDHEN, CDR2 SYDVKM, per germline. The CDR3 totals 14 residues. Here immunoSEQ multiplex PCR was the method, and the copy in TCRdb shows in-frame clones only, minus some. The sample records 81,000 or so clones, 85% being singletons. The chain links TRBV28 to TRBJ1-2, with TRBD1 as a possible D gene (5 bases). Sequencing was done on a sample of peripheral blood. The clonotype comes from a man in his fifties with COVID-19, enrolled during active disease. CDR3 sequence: CASSFADRNYGYTF. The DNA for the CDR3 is TGTGCCAGCAGTTTTGCAGACAGAAACTATGGCTACACCTTC.